Listed here are 2 T cell receptor beta chains from one sample, sequenced in a study of blood T cell repertoires in COVID-19. The method was immunoSEQ multiplex PCR; TCRdb's version includes in-frame clones alone and lacks a portion of them. The sample has tens of thousands of clones; over 70% are singletons. Sequences were obtained from peripheral blood. These TCRs come from a woman older than 75 with acute or convalescent COVID-19.

The rearrangement joins TRBV21-1 to TRBJ2-3; the listed D gene, TRBD2, was not tested against the DNA. TRBV21-1 is assigned pseudogene status. The CDR3 extends over 17 amino acids. The CDR3 here is CASSKDATSGLTDTQYF. DNA for the CDR3: TGTGCCAGCAGCAAAGATGCGACTAGCGGACTCACAGATACGCAGTATTTT.

This clone was seen a handful of times. J is TRBJ2-1 and V is TRBV30; 11 bases agree with TRBD2. Looked up from germline, CDR1 is GTSNPN and CDR2 is SVGIG (reference sequence). CDR3 length equals 14 residues. Trimming at V came to 8 bases and at J to 2 bases, leaving 5 bases not matched to a gene. The CDR3 DNA sequence: TGTGCCCAGATAGCGGGAGGGGCCTACAATGAGCAGTTCTTC. This codes for CAQIAGGAYNEQFF.